This TCR beta chain was captured in a study of beta chain features in type 1 diabetes. Study-wide results and limits: Type 1 diabetes patients showed a moderate but significant shortening of TCRB CDR3s in all four CD4+ subsets.

There are a few counts of this clone. Its matching antigen is unknown. Isolated RNA was reverse transcribed in full, so expressed TCRB transcripts were sequenced. The assay was immunoSEQ multiplex PCR, and TCRdb's table has in-frame clones only and misses some. Of over 600,000 clones in the sample, around an eighth were seen once. V lost 4 bases, J lost 0 bases, and 15 bases lay in between. Per germline, CDR1 SQVTM and CDR2 ANQGSEA. The CDR3 spans 15 residues. Sequencing was carried out using naive CD4+ T cells from blood. This receptor was obtained from a young man with type 1 diabetes. This chain joins TRBV29-1 and TRBJ1-2; D gene ambiguous. The CDR3 DNA reads TGCAGCGTTGCCATAGGGCGGGTAACTAACTATGGCTACACCTTC. Its translation is CSVAIGRVTNYGYTF.